Sequencing of this T cell receptor beta chain was carried out in a study of OX40 agonist ivuxolimab in advanced cancers. Across the study: Of mixed ages from about 20 to 80 and averaging roughly 66 years, the group was approximately 84% male. Partial responses, seen in three patients, involved one hepatocellular carcinoma and two cutaneous melanomas.

Study results and limitations: At 0.1 to 3.0 mg/kg and by week 6, CD4+ and CD8+ T cells in the blood had expanded clonally.

Using immunoSEQ multiplex PCR, the repertoire was profiled, and TCRdb retains in-frame clones only, with some absent. Of about 100,000 clones listed, around 91% are singletons. This clone was seen once. What it binds is not known. The V and J ends lost 2 bases and 3 bases respectively, with 11 bases between them. The CDR3 has 14 residues. Germline V gene lookup returns CDR1 GTSNPN and CDR2 SVGIG (reference sequence). This clonotype was sampled from an adult with an advanced solid tumor such as melanoma, head and neck, liver or kidney cancer. Specimen: CD4+ or CD8+ T cells sorted from blood, collected in a trial of the OX40 agonist ivuxolimab. The genes are TRBV30 and TRBJ1-5; TRBD1 might be the D (5 bases). The CDR3 is CAWSSGGINQPQHF. As DNA, the CDR3 is TGTGCCTGGAGTTCCGGGGGGATCAATCAGCCCCAGCATTTT.